Sequencing of this T cell receptor (beta chain) was carried out in a study of blood T cell repertoires in COVID-19. Study background: Collection of acute and convalescent COVID-19 samples took place in the United States, Italy and Spain. The analysed material was cDNA or gDNA that came from T cells, B-cell-depleted T cells, or PBMCs.

Recruitment covered about two dozen US areas and drew participants whose ages spanned about 18 to 100 years. V was cut by 3 bases and J by 2 bases, with 10 bases left in between. Germline V gene sequence: CDR1 SNHLY, CDR2 FYNNEI. The CDR3 runs to 14 residues. Sequencing used immunoSEQ multiplex PCR; TCRdb keeps in-frame clones, though not all of them. Of about 400,000 clones detected, approximately 90% appear once; the ten largest clones hold nearly 2%. This clonotype originated in a woman younger than 30 with acute COVID-19. Sequencing used PBMCs or T cells enriched from blood (not recorded which). The chain combines TRBV2 with TRBJ1-1, with D possibly TRBD1 on 5 matching bases. Written as DNA, the CDR3 is TGTGCCAGCAGTGAGGGTGGGGCAAACACTGAAGCTTTCTTT. Its protein product is CASSEGGANTEAFF. Full variable domain (outside the CDR3, taken from reference TRBV2 and TRBJ1-1): EPEVTQTPSHQVTQMGQEVILRCVPISNHLYFYWYRQILGQKVEFLVSFYNNEISEKSEIFDDQFSVERPDGSNFTLKIRSTKLEDSAMYFCASSEGGANTEAFFGQGTRLTVV.